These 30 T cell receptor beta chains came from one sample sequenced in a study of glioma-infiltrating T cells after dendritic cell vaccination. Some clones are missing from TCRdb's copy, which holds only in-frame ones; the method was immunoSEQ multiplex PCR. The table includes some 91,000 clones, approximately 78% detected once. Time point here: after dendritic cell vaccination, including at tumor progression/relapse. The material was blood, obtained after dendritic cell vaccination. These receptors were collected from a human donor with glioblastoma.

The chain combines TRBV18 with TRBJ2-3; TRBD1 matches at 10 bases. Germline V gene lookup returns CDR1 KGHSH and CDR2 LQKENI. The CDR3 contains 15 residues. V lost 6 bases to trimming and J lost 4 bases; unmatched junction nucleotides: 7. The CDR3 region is CASSPGTGEADTQYF. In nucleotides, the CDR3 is TGTGCCAGCTCTCCCGGGACAGGGGAGGCAGATACGCAGTATTTT. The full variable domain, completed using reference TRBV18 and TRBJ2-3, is NAGVMQNPRHLVRRRGQEARLRCSPMKGHSHVYWYRQLPEEGLKFMVYLQKENIIDESGMPKERFSAEFPKEGPSILRIQQVVRGDSAAYFCASSPGTGEADTQYFGPGTRLTVL.

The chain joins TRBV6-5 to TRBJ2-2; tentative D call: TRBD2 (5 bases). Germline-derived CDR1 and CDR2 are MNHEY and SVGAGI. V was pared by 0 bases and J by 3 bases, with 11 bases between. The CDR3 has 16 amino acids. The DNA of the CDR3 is TGTGCCAGCAGTTACTCGTTCACGGGATACACCGGGGAGCTGTTTTTT. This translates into CASSYSFTGYTGELFF.

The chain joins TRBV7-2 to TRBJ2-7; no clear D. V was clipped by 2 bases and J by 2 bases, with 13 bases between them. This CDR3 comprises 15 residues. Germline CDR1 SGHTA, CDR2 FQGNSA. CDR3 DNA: TGTGCCAGCAGCTTATCCATTGGAGAAGCCTACGAGCAGTACTTC. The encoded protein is CASSLSIGEAYEQYF.

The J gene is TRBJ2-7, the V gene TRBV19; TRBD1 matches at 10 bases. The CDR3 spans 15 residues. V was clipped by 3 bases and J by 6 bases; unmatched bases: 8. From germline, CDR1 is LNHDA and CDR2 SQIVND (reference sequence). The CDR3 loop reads CASSIGGQGFTEQYF. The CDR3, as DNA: TGTGCCAGTAGTATCGGGGGACAGGGGTTTACCGAGCAGTACTTC.

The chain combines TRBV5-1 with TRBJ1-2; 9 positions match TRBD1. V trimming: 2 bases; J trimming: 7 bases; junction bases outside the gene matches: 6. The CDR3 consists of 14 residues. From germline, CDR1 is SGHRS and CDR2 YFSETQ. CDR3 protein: CASSFFTGGPGYTF. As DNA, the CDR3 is TGCGCCAGCAGCTTTTTCACAGGGGGCCCTGGCTACACCTTC.

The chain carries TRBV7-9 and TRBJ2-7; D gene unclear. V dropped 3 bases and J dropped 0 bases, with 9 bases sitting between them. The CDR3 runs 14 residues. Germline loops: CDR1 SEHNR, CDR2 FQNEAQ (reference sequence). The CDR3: CASSFSATSYEQYV. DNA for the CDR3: TGTGCCAGCAGCTTCAGCGCGACCTCCTACGAGCAGTACGTC.

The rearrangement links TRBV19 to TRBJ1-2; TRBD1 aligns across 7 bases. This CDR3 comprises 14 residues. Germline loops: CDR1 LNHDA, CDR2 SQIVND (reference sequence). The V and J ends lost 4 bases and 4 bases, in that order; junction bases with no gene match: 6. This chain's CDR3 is CASSTRQGGYGYTF. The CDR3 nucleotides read TGTGCCAGTAGTACGCGACAGGGAGGCTATGGCTACACCTTC.

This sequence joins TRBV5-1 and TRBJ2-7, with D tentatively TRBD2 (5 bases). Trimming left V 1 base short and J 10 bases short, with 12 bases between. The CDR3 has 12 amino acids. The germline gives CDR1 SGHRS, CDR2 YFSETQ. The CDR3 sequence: CASSLPDGEQYF. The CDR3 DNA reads TGCGCCAGCAGCTTGCCCGACGGGGAACAGTACTTC.

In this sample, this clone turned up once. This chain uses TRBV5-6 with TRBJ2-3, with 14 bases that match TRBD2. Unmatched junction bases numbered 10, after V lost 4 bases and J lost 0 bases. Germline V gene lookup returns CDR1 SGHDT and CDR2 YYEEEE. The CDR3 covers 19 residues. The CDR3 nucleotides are TGTGCCAGCAGCCGTACCGGGACTAGCGGGAGTGTTAGCACAGATACGCAGTATTTT. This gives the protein CASSRTGTSGSVSTDTQYF.

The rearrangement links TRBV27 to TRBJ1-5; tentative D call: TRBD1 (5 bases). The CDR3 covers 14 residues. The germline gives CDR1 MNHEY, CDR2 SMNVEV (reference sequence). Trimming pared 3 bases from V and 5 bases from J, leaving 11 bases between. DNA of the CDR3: TGTGCCAGCAGTTTGGGAGGGGTGGATCAGCCCCAGCATTTT. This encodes CASSLGGVDQPQHF.

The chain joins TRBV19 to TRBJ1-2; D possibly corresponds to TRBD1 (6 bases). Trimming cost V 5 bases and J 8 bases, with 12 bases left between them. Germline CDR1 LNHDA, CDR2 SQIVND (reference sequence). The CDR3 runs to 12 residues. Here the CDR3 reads CASSEGETGYTF. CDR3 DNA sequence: TGTGCCAGTAGTGAGGGGGAAACGGGCTACACCTTC.

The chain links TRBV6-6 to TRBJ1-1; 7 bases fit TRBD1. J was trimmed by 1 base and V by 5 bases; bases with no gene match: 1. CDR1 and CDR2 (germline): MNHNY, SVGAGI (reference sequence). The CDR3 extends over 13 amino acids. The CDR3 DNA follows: TGTGCCAGCAGTCGGACAGGGAACACTGAAGCTTTCTTT. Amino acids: CASSRTGNTEAFF.

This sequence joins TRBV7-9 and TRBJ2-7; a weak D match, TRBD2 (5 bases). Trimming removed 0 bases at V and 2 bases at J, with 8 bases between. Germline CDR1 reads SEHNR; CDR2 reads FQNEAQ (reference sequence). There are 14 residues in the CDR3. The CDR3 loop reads CASSLALAAYEQYV. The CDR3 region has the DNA TGTGCCAGCAGCTTAGCGCTAGCCGCCTACGAGCAGTACGTC.

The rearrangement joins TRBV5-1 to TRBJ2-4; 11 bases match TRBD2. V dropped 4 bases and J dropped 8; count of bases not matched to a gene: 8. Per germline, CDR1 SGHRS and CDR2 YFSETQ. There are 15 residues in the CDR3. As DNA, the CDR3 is TGCGCCAGCAGCCTACCACTAGCGGGAGAGGACATTCAGTACTTC. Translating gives CASSLPLAGEDIQYF.

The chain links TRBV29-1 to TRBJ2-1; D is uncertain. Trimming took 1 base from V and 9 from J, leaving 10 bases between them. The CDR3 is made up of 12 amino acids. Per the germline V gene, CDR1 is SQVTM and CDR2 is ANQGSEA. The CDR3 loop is CSVEVRYTEQFF. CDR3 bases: TGCAGCGTTGAAGTTCGGTATACTGAGCAGTTCTTC.

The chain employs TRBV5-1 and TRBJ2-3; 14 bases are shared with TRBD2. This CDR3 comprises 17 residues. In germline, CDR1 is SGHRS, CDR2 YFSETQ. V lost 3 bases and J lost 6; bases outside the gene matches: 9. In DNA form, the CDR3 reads TGCGCCAGCAGCTCGGCGGGACTAGCGGGAGCCGGTGATACGCAGTATTTT. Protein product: CASSSAGLAGAGDTQYF.

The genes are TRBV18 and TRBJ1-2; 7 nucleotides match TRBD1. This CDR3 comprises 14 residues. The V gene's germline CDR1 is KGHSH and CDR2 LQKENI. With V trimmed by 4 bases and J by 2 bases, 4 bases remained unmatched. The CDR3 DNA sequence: TGTGCCAGCTCACGAGACAGGGAGAACTATGGCTACACCTTC. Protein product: CASSRDRENYGYTF. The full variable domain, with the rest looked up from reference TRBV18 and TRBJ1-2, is NAGVMQNPRHLVRRRGQEARLRCSPMKGHSHVYWYRQLPEEGLKFMVYLQKENIIDESGMPKERFSAEFPKEGPSILRIQQVVRGDSAAYFCASSRDRENYGYTFGSGTRLTVV.

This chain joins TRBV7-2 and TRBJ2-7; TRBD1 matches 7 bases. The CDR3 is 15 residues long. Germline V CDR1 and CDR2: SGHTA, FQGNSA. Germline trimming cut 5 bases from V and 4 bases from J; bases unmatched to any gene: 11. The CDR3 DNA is TGTGCCAGCAGCAACACAGGGGTTCTGGAGTACGAGCAGTACTTC. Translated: CASSNTGVLEYEQYF.

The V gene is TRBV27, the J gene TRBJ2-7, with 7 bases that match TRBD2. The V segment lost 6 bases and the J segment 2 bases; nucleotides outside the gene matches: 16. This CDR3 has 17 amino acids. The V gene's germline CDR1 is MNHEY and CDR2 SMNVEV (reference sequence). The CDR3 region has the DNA TGTGCCAGCAGCTTAGCCCTATCCCGGACTAGTCCCTACGAGCAGTACTTC. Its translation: CASSLALSRTSPYEQYF.

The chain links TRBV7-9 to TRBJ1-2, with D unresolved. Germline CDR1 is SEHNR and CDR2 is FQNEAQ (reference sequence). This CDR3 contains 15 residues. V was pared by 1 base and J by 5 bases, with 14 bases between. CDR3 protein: CASSLGVAGSYGYTF. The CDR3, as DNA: TGTGCCAGCAGCTTAGGAGTTGCAGGTTCTTATGGCTACACCTTC.

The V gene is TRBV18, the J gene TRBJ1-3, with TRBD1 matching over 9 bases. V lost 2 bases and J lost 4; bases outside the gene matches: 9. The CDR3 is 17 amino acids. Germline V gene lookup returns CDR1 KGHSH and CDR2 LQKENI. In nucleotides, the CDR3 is TGTGCCAGCTCACCAAACACCCACAGGGGGCAAGGAAACACCATATATTTT. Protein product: CASSPNTHRGQGNTIYF.

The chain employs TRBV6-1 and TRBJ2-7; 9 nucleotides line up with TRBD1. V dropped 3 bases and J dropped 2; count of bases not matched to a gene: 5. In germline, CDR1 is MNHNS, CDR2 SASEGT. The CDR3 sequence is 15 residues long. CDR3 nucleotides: TGTGCCAGCAGTGACCGGGACAGGGCTACCTACGAGCAGTACTTC. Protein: CASSDRDRATYEQYF.

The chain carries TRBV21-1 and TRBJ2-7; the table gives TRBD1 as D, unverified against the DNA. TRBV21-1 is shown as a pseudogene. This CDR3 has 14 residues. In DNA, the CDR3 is TGTGCCAGCAGCAAAGTGACGGACAGGGACGAGCAGTACGTC. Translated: CASSKVTDRDEQYV.

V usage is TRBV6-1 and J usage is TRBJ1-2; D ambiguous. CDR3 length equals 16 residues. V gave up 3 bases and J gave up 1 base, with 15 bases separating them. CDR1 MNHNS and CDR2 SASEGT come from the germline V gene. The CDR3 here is CASSDGPDGNNYGYTF. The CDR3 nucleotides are TGTGCCAGCAGTGATGGGCCAGACGGGAATAACTATGGCTACACCTTC.

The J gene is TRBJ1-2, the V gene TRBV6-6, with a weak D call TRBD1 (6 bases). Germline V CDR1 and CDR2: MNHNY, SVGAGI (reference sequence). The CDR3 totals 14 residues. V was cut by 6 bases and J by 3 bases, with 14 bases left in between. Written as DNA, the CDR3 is TGTGCCAGCAGGACTATAAACAGGGACTATGGCTACACCTTC. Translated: CASRTINRDYGYTF.

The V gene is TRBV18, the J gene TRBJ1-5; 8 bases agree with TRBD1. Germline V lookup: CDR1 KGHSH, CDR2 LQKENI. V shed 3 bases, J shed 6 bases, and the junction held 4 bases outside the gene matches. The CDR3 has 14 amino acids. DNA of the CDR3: TGTGCCAGCTCACCCGCCAGGGGGCTTCAGCCCCAGCATTTT. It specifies CASSPARGLQPQHF.

CDR3 in amino acids: CASRGLAASYEQYV. As DNA, the CDR3 is TGCGCCAGCAGGGGACTAGCGGCCTCCTACGAGCAGTACGTC. The chain couples TRBV23-1 to TRBJ2-7, with 11 bases matching TRBD2. TRBV23-1 is an open reading frame whose function is uncertain. J was trimmed by 0 bases and V by 6 bases; bases with no gene match: 1. This CDR3 region has 14 residues.

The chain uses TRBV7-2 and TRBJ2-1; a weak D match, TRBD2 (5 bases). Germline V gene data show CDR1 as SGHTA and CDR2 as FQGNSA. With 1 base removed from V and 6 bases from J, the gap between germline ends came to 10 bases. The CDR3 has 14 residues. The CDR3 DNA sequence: TGTGCCAGCAGCTTAGGGTGGGGAGTCAATGAGCAGTTCTTC. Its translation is CASSLGWGVNEQFF.

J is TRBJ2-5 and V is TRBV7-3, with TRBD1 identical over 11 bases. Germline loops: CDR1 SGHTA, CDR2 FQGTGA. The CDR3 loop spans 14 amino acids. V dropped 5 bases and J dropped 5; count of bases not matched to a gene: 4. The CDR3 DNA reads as TGTGCCAGCAGCATGGGGACAGGGGGTGAGACCCAGTACTTC. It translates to CASSMGTGGETQYF. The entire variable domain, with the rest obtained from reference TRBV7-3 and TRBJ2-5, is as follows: GAGVSQTPSNKVTEKGKYVELRCDPISGHTALYWYRQSLGQGPEFLIYFQGTGAADDSGLPNDRFFAVRPEGSVSTLKIQRTERGDSAVYLCASSMGTGGETQYFGPGTRLLVL.

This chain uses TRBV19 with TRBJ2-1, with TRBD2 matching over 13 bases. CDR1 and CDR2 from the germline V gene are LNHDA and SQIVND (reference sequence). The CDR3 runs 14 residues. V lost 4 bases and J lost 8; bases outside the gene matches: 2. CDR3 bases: TGTGCCAGTAGTAAGACTAGCGGGGGGTATGAGCAGTTCTTC. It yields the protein CASSKTSGGYEQFF.